The clone carrying this T cell receptor beta chain was detected only once. This sample was taken from a study of blood T cell repertoires in COVID-19. Study overall: Collection of acute and convalescent COVID-19 samples took place in the United States, Italy and Spain. T cells, B-cell-depleted T cells, or PBMCs supplied cDNA or gDNA.

Trimming took 0 bases from V and 6 from J; bases not matched to a gene: 9. This CDR3 is 15 amino acids long. Germline CDR1 is SGDLS and CDR2 is YYNGEE. Assay used: immunoSEQ multiplex PCR; TCRdb lists only in-frame clones, some missing. The sample holds 120,000 to 150,000 clones; less than 85% are singletons and the top ten take approximately 6.5%. V and J are TRBV9 and TRBJ2-7, with 7 bases fitting TRBD1. The source of this sequence is a human donor in a cohort sampled during active COVID-19. The sequencing sample was made of peripheral blood. The DNA for the CDR3 is TGTGCCAGCAGCGTAGAGGGGGCCGGGGCGGGCGAGCAGTACTTC. It is translated as CASSVEGAGAGEQYF.